This T cell receptor beta chain was sequenced during a study of cytomegalovirus exposure and HLA in healthy donors. Study results and limitations: An analysis was carried out at a later point. It showed that HLA-associated TCR beta chains were more clonally expanded than equally common non-associated chains. High specificity and sensitivity for cytomegalovirus status were reported for the classifier.

The study ran its PCR with 60 Vbeta and 13 Jbeta primers. Authors' data handling: Later, roughly 80 million unique TCR beta chains were counted in an analysis, and about 10 million of them were shared. Data came from immunoSEQ multiplex PCR; TCRdb stores just in-frame clones and leaves some out. The V and J calls and clone size are taken from that table; D and trimming were inferred from the DNA. The repertoire includes 150,000 to 180,000 clones, about 84% of them detected once, and around 6% sits in the top ten. This clone was seen just once. Its specificity is not known. Sequenced sample: PBMCs. The source of this sequence is a woman aged 40 to 50 in good health and CMV-seropositive.

The CDR3 sequence: CASSLVGLTYEQYF. The CDR3 region has the DNA TGCGCCAGCAGCTTGGTGGGACTGACCTACGAGCAGTACTTC. This chain joins TRBV5-1 and TRBJ2-7; possibly TRBD2 for D (6 bases). CDR3 length: 14 amino acids. V was trimmed by 0 bases and J by 2 bases, leaving 9 bases between them. Germline assignment: CDR1 SGHRS and CDR2 YFSETQ.